A selection of T cell receptor beta chains follows, all from one sample in a study of blood T cell repertoires in COVID-19. Using immunoSEQ multiplex PCR, the repertoire was profiled, and TCRdb retains in-frame clones only, with some absent. The data hold about 200,000 clones, with about nine tenths observed a single time. The sequencing sample was made of PBMCs or T cells enriched from blood (not recorded which). These receptors were obtained from a woman in her twenties or thirties with acute COVID-19. The CDR3 runs from the conserved cysteine through the conserved F or W. A D gene is named only where the DNA matches it firmly. Rows give clone size only sometimes, using once, few, many, or a class for an expanded clone.

CDR3 length	D gene	V gene	clone size	J gene	CDR3 DNA	CDR3 protein
18	NA	TRBV9	NA	TRBJ1-5	TGTGCCAGCAGCGTATTGGATCGGGGTCTGAGATGGTGCCAGCCCCAGCATTTT	CASSVLDRGLRWCQPQHF
11	NA	TRBV20-1	NA	TRBJ1-1	TGCAGTGCCAAACTTGGTACTGAAGCTTTCTTT	CSAKLGTEAFF
15	TRBD1	TRBV6-5	few	TRBJ1-2	TGTGCCAGCAAGGGGAAGGGGGCGGCTAACTATGGCTACACCTTC	CASKGKGAANYGYTF
14	TRBD1	TRBV14	NA	TRBJ1-2	TGTGCCAGCAGCTACAGGGGGCCACAGGGGGGCTACACCTTC	CASSYRGPQGGYTF
14	NA	TRBV7-9	NA	TRBJ2-3	TGTGCCAGCAGCTTAGTTTCGAGGACAGATACGCAGTATTTT	CASSLVSRTDTQYF
16	TRBD1	TRBV18	few	TRBJ1-2	TGTGCCAGCTCACCGACCAGACAGGGGGGTGACTATGGCTACACCTTC	CASSPTRQGGDYGYTF
16	NA	TRBV5-8	once	TRBJ1-5	TGTGCCAGCAGCTTGGTGGCAGGCCGTGGCAATCAGCCCCAGCATTTT	CASSLVAGRGNQPQHF
15	TRBD2	TRBV7-2	NA	TRBJ2-1	TGTGCCAGCAGCTTCGTAGCGGGGGGTTACAATGAGCAGTTCTTC	CASSFVAGGYNEQFF
14	NA	TRBV11-2	NA	TRBJ1-2	TGTGCCAGCAGCTTAGAGGGGGGGGGCTATGGCTACACCTTC	CASSLEGGGYGYTF
18	TRBD1	TRBV9	few	TRBJ2-3	TGTGCCAGCAGCGTAGGGGCCGGGACAGGGCCTAGCACAGATACGCAGTATTTT	CASSVGAGTGPSTDTQYF
16	NA	TRBV9	once	TRBJ2-1	TGTGCCAGCAGCGTAAGTGTTGCGTCCGGGGGTGGTGAGCAGTTCTTC	CASSVSVASGGGEQFF
13	NA	TRBV10-1	NA	TRBJ1-1	TGCGCCAGCAGCATTGAGGCGAACACTGAAGCTTTCTTT	CASSIEANTEAFF
17	NA	TRBV5-6	NA	TRBJ2-5	TGTGCCAGCAGCTACCAATACCGCGGACAGAGAGAAGAGACCCAGTACTTC	CASSYQYRGQREETQYF
13	NA	TRBV29-1	NA	TRBJ2-2	TGCAGCGTTGAGACAGGATACACCGGGGAGCTGTTTTTT	CSVETGYTGELFF
15	TRBD1	TRBV5-6	NA	TRBJ1-6	TGTGCCAGCAGCCGGACAGGGCTTGGTAATTCACCCCTCCACTTT	CASSRTGLGNSPLHF
12	TRBD1	TRBV30	NA	TRBJ2-7	TGTGCCACCGGGACAGGACAGTACGAGCAGTACTTC	CATGTGQYEQYF
16	TRBD1	TRBV5-5	NA	TRBJ1-1	TGTGCCAGCAGCTTGCCCAGACAGGGATTGAACACTGAAGCTTTCTTT	CASSLPRQGLNTEAFF
13	NA	TRBV7-2	NA	TRBJ1-4	TGTGCCAGCAGCTTGGCCCCTAATGAAAAACTGTTTTTT	CASSLAPNEKLFF
14	NA	TRBV11-2	NA	TRBJ1-1	TGTGCCAGCAGCGGAGTGGTGGGGAGGATAGAAGCTTTCTTT	CASSGVVGRIEAFF
14	NA	TRBV5-5	NA	TRBJ1-5	TGTGCCAGCAGCCCCAGGGATAGCAATCAGCCCCAGCATTTT	CASSPRDSNQPQHF
15	TRBD1	TRBV9	NA	TRBJ2-7	TGTGCCAGCAGCGCTTACCGGGACAGGGCCTACGAGCAGTACTTC	CASSAYRDRAYEQYF
13	NA	TRBV6-5	NA	TRBJ1-6	TGTGCCAGCAGCCCCGGGAGAGGTTCACCCCTCCACTTT	CASSPGRGSPLHF
13	TRBD1	TRBV9	NA	TRBJ1-2	TGTGCCAGCAGCGCGACTGACAGGGGGGTCTTGACCTTC	CASSATDRGVLTF
14	NA	TRBV6-5	NA	TRBJ1-5	TGTGCCAGCAGTTACTATCGTGGAGGACAGCCCCAGCATTTT	CASSYYRGGQPQHF
14	NA	TRBV9	NA	TRBJ2-5	TGTGCCAGCAGCGTAGCTAGAGACCAAGAGACCCAGTACTTC	CASSVARDQETQYF
14	NA	TRBV30	NA	TRBJ2-5	TGTGCCTGGAGTCTGGGGGGAGTCCAAGAGACCCAGTACTTC	CAWSLGGVQETQYF
14	NA	TRBV7-8	NA	TRBJ2-3	TGTGCCAGCAGCTTCGGTCTGAGCACAGATACGCAGTATTTT	CASSFGLSTDTQYF
17	NA	TRBV6-2/TRBV6-3	NA	TRBJ1-6	TGTGCCAGCAGTTATGGGCGGGGAAGCTCCTATAATTCACCCCTCCACTTT	CASSYGRGSSYNSPLHF
15	TRBD1	TRBV13	few	TRBJ2-2	TGTGCCAGCAGCTCTGCAGGGGGCGGGACCGGGGAGCTGTTTTTT	CASSSAGGGTGELFF
21	TRBD2	TRBV5-1	NA	TRBJ2-6	TGCGCCAGCATCCCGATGCGGGGGGAGTGGGGCAAACCCTCTGGGGCCAACGTCCTGACTTTC	CASIPMRGEWGKPSGANVLTF
12	NA	TRBV9	NA	TRBJ2-2	TGTGCCAGCAGCGTTTTCGGCGGGGAGCTGTTTTTT	CASSVFGGELFF
14	NA	TRBV19	NA	TRBJ1-2	TGTGCCAGTAGTATACCCCCGGATGAGGATGGCTACACCTTC	CASSIPPDEDGYTF
13	NA	TRBV12-3/TRBV12-4	NA	TRBJ1-2	TGTGCCAGCAGTGCAACAGGGAACTATGGCTACACCTTC	CASSATGNYGYTF